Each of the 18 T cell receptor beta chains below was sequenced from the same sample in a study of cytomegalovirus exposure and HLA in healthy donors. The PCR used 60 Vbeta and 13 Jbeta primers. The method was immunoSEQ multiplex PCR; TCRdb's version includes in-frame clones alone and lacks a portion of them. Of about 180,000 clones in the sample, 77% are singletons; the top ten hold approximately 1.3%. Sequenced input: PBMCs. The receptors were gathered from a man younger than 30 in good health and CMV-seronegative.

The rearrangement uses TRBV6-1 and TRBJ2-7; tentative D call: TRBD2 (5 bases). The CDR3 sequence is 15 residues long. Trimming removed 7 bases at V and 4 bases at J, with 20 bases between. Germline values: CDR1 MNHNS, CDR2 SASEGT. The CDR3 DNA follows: TGTGCCAGCACTTCGGTCCAGACGGGGTTATACGAGCAGTACTTC. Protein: CASTSVQTGLYEQYF.

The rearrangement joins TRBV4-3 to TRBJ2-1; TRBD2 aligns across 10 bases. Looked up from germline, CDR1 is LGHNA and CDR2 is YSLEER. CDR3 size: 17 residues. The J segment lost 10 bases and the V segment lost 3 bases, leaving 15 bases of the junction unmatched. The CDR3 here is CASSQILAGDGWGEQFF. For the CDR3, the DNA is TGCGCCAGCAGCCAGATCCTAGCGGGAGATGGGTGGGGAGAGCAGTTCTTC.

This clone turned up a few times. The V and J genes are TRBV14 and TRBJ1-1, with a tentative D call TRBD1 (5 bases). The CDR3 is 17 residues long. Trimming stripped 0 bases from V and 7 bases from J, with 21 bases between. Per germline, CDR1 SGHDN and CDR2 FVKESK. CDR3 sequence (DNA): TGTGCCAGCAGCCAAGAGCCCCTTTTGGCGGGGCGGGATGAAGCTTTCTTT. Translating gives CASSQEPLLAGRDEAFF.

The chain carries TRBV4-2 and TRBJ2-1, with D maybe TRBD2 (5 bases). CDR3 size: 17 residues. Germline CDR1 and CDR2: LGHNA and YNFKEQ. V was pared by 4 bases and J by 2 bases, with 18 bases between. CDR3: CASSPLAGKGTYNEQFF. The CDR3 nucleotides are TGTGCCAGCAGCCCGCTAGCCGGGAAGGGCACCTACAATGAGCAGTTCTTC.

CDR3 DNA sequence: TGCAGCGCCGAAACTTCCAGGGCTGGAAACACCATATATTTT. The encoded protein is CSAETSRAGNTIYF. The rearrangement uses TRBV29-1 and TRBJ1-3, with a tentative D call TRBD1 (5 bases). The CDR3 is made up of 14 amino acids. Trimming took off 7 bases at V and 2 bases at J, with 15 bases between the two ends. CDR1 SQVTM and CDR2 ANQGSEA come from the germline V gene.

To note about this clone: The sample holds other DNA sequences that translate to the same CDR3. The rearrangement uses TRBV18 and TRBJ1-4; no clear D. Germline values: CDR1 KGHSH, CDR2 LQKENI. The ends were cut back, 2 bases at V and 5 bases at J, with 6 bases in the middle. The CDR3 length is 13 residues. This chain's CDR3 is CASSPGQNEKLFF. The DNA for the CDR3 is TGTGCCAGCTCACCAGGGCAGAATGAAAAACTGTTTTTT.

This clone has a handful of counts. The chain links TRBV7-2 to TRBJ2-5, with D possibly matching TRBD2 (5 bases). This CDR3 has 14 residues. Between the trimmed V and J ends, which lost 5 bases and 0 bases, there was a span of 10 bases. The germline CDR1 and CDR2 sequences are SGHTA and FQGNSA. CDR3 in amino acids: CASSRSGNQETQYF. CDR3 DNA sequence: TGTGCCAGCAGCCGCAGCGGCAACCAAGAGACCCAGTACTTC.

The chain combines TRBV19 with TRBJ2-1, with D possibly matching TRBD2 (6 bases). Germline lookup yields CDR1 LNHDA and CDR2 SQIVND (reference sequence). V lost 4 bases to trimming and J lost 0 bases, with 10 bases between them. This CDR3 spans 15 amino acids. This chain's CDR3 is CASSKTGSSYNEQFF. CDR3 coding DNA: TGTGCCAGTAGTAAGACCGGGAGCTCCTACAATGAGCAGTTCTTC.

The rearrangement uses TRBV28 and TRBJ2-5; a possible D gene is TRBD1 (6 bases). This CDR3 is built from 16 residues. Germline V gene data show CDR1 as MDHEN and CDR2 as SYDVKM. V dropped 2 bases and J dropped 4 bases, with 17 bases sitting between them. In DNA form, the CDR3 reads TGTGCCAGCAGTTTACATGACCGCGAAGGGGGAGAGACCCAGTACTTC. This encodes CASSLHDREGGETQYF.

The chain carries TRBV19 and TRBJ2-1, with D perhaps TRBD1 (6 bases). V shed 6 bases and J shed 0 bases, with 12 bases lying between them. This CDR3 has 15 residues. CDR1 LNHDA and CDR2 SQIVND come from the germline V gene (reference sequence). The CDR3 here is CASRLDRSSYNEQFF. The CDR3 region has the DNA TGTGCCAGTAGGCTAGACAGGAGCTCCTACAATGAGCAGTTCTTC.

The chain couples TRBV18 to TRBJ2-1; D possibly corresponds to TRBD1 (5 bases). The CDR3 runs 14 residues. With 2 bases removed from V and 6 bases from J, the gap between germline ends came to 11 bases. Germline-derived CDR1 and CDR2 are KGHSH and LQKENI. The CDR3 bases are TGTGCCAGCTCACCAAGGGGCCCCGCCAATGAGCAGTTCTTC. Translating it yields CASSPRGPANEQFF.

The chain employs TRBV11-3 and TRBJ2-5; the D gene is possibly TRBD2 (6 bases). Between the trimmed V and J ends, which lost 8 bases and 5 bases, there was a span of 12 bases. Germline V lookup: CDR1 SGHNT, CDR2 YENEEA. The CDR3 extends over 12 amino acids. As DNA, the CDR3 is TGTGCCAGCTCCCGGGCGGGGGAGACCCAGTACTTC. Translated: CASSRAGETQYF.

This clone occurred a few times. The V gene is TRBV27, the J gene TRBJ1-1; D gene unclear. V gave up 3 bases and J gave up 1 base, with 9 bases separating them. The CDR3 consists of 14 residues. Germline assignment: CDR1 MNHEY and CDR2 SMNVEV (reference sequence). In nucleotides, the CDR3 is TGTGCCAGCAGTTTCGGGCGGGCGAACACTGAAGCTTTCTTT. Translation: CASSFGRANTEAFF.

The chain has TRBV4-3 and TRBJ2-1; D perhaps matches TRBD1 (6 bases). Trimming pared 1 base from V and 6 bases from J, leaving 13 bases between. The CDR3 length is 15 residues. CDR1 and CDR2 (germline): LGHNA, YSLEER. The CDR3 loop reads CASSQAPTGGNEQFF. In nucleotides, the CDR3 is TGCGCCAGCAGCCAAGCCCCGACAGGAGGCAATGAGCAGTTCTTC.

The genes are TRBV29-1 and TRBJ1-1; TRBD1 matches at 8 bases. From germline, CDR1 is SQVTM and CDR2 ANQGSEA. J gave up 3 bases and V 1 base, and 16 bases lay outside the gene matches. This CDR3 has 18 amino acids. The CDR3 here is CSVEGPTGDLEWDTEAFF. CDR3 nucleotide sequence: TGCAGCGTTGAAGGGCCGACAGGGGATCTGGAGTGGGACACTGAAGCTTTCTTT.

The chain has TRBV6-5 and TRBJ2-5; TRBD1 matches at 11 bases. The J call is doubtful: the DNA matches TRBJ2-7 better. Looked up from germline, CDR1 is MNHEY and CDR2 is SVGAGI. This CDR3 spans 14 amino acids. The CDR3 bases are TGTGCCAGCTCCGGAGGGACAGGGGGAGGCGAGCAGTACTTC. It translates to CASSGGTGGGEQYF.

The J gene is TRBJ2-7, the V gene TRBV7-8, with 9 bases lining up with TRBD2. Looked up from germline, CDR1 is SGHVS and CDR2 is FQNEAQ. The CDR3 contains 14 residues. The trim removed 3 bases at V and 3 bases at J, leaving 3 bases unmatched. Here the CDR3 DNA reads TGTGCCAGCAGCTTTATAGCGGGGGACTACGAGCAGTACTTC. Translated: CASSFIAGDYEQYF.

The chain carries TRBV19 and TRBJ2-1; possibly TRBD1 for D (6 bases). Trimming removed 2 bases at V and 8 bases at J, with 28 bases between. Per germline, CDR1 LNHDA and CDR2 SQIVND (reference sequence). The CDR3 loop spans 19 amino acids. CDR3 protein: CASSISRGLRVTIVDEQFF. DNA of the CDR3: TGTGCCAGTAGTATATCCAGGGGCCTCCGTGTGACTATCGTGGATGAGCAGTTCTTC.